Each of the 25 T cell receptor beta chains below was sequenced from the same sample in a study of blood T cell repertoires in COVID-19. TCRdb keeps only in-frame clones here, not all; method: immunoSEQ multiplex PCR. The profile shows 150,000 to 200,000 clones, 90% to 95% of them singletons. Specimen: peripheral blood. The receptor set was obtained from a woman aged 45 to 65 with acute or convalescent COVID-19.

The chain carries TRBV18 and TRBJ2-2; 7 bases line up with TRBD2. J lost 4 bases, V lost 0 bases, and 2 bases had no gene match. The CDR3 has 15 amino acids. The germline gives CDR1 KGHSH, CDR2 LQKENI. The CDR3 loop reads CASSPPGGSTGELFF. CDR3 nucleotides: TGTGCCAGCTCACCACCAGGCGGGAGCACCGGGGAGCTGTTTTTT.

The chain couples TRBV5-4 to TRBJ1-2; TRBD1 matches at 10 bases. The V gene end was trimmed by 0 bases and the J gene end by 8 bases; junction bases not matched to a gene: 7. Germline CDR1 and CDR2: SGHNT and YYREEE (reference sequence). CDR3 length equals 15 residues. This CDR3 reads CASSLDRDRGGGYTF. CDR3 DNA: TGTGCCAGCAGCTTGGACCGGGACAGGGGCGGCGGCTACACCTTC.

The J gene is TRBJ1-1, the V gene TRBV7-9; D call uncertain. The CDR3 runs to 17 residues. The germline V and J ends were trimmed by 3 bases and 3 bases, with 20 bases remaining between them. Germline V gene sequence: CDR1 SEHNR, CDR2 FQNEAQ (reference sequence). CDR3 in amino acids: CASSFRARGNLHTEAFF. The CDR3 DNA is TGTGCCAGCAGCTTTAGGGCGCGGGGTAACTTGCACACTGAAGCTTTCTTT.

The V gene is TRBV25-1, the J gene TRBJ2-3; 10 positions match TRBD2. The CDR3 contains 16 residues. V gave up 1 base and J gave up 1 base; unmatched junction bases: 2. Germline V gene lookup returns CDR1 MGHDK and CDR2 SYGVNS. The CDR3 region has the DNA TGTGCCAGCAGTGAATCCCTAGCGGGGGGCACAGATACGCAGTATTTT. As protein: CASSESLAGGTDTQYF.

The chain employs TRBV5-1 and TRBJ1-4; a possible D gene is TRBD1 (5 bases). Trimming stripped 0 bases from V and 11 bases from J, with 11 bases between. Germline CDR1 SGHRS, CDR2 YFSETQ. This CDR3 is built from 13 residues. CDR3 loop: CASSLAGGGKLFF. In DNA, the CDR3 is TGCGCCAGCAGCTTGGCCGGGGGTGGGAAACTGTTTTTT.

V usage is TRBV2 and J usage is TRBJ2-7; perhaps TRBD1 as D (6 bases). V lost 7 bases and J 1 base, leaving 17 bases between the germline ends. Germline V CDR1 and CDR2: SNHLY, FYNNEI. CDR3 length equals 15 residues. In DNA form, the CDR3 reads TGTGCCAGCACCCAAAGATGGGGGACATCCTACGAGCAGTACTTC. It specifies CASTQRWGTSYEQYF.

This chain uses TRBV4-3 with TRBJ2-7; 7 bases fit TRBD1. The CDR3 totals 15 residues. Germline V gives CDR1 LGHNA, CDR2 YSLEER. Trimming cost V 2 bases and J 2 bases; bases outside gene matches: 6. As DNA, the CDR3 is TGCGCCAGCAGCCAATATGAGGGGGCAGCCTACGAGCAGTACTTC. Encoded protein: CASSQYEGAAYEQYF.

J is TRBJ2-7 and V is TRBV28; a possible D gene is TRBD1 (5 bases). Per the germline V gene, CDR1 is MDHEN and CDR2 is SYDVKM. Trimming cost V 3 bases and J 4 bases, with 10 bases left between them. The CDR3 runs 13 residues. CDR3 amino acids: CASSLNPGYEQYF. The DNA of the CDR3 is TGTGCCAGCAGTTTGAACCCAGGGTACGAGCAGTACTTC. Full variable domain (remainder filled in from reference TRBV28 and TRBJ2-7): DVKVTQSSRYLVKRTGEKVFLECVQDMDHENMFWYRQDPGLGLRLIYFSYDVKMKEKGDIPEGYSVSREKKERFSLILESASTNQTSMYLCASSLNPGYEQYFGPGTRLTVT.

For the CDR3, the DNA is TGTGCCAGCAGCTTAAATCAGGGCGGAGTCGGCTACACCTTC. Its protein is CASSLNQGGVGYTF. The chain recombines TRBV11-2 with TRBJ1-2; a weak D match, TRBD1 (5 bases). With 2 bases removed from V and 8 bases from J, the gap between germline ends came to 15 bases. The CDR3 length is 14 residues. CDR1 is SGHAT and CDR2 is FQNNGV in the germline V gene.

A single count supports this clone. This chain uses TRBV2 with TRBJ1-4; 8 bases match TRBD1. Looked up from germline, CDR1 is SNHLY and CDR2 is FYNNEI. The CDR3 is made up of 14 amino acids. The trim removed 3 bases at V and 8 bases at J, leaving 5 bases unmatched. The CDR3 bases are TGTGCCAGCAGTGATAGGACAGGGCACGAAAAACTGTTTTTT. Translated: CASSDRTGHEKLFF.

The rearrangement links TRBV28 to TRBJ2-1, with D perhaps matching TRBD2 (5 bases). Germline loops: CDR1 MDHEN, CDR2 SYDVKM. V dropped 6 bases and J dropped 3 bases, with 15 bases sitting between them. This CDR3 spans 15 amino acids. The CDR3 loop reads CASSNRRAGYNEQFF. The CDR3 nucleotides are TGTGCCAGCAGCAACCGGCGGGCGGGCTACAATGAGCAGTTCTTC.

V gene TRBV29-1 combines with J gene TRBJ2-3; no clear D. Trimming removed 4 bases from V and 8 bases from J, with 13 bases in between. The CDR3 covers 12 residues. In germline, CDR1 is SQVTM, CDR2 ANQGSEA. In DNA form, the CDR3 reads TGCAGCGTTGGTGCGGCAACGGGTACGCAGTATTTT. Translated: CSVGAATGTQYF.

The chain joins TRBV6-6 to TRBJ2-1, with 10 nucleotides matching TRBD1. The CDR3 is 20 amino acids. Germline V gives CDR1 MNHNY, CDR2 SVGAGI (reference sequence). V was pared by 5 bases and J by 0 bases, with 16 bases of the junction left unmatched. The DNA of the CDR3 is TGTGCCAGCAGTCCTAGACAGGGGGCTAACTATTTTAGCTCCTACAATGAGCAGTTCTTC. Residues: CASSPRQGANYFSSYNEQFF.

The chain carries TRBV5-1 and TRBJ1-2; D not resolved. This CDR3 region has 13 residues. Trimming shortened V by 0 bases and J by 4 bases, and 7 bases separated the two germline ends. The germline V gene encodes CDR1 SGHRS and CDR2 YFSETQ. The CDR3 is CASSLEISYGYTF. CDR3 nucleotides: TGCGCCAGCAGCTTGGAGATTAGCTATGGCTACACCTTC.

This chain uses TRBV30 with TRBJ2-7, with D perhaps matching TRBD1 (5 bases). The V end lost 1 base, the J end lost 4 bases, and 11 bases lay between the germline ends. Germline V CDR1 and CDR2: GTSNPN, SVGIG (reference sequence). The CDR3 is 13 amino acids. DNA for the CDR3: TGTGCCTGGAGTGCAGGGTCAGGTTACGAGCAGTACTTC. Amino acids: CAWSAGSGYEQYF.

The rearrangement links TRBV18 to TRBJ1-1; D gene unclear. This CDR3 has 13 amino acids. Trimming removed 7 bases from V and 0 bases from J, with 9 bases in between. Germline V gene lookup returns CDR1 KGHSH and CDR2 LQKENI. CDR3 nucleotide sequence: TGTGCCAGCTGGGCAGGCCTGAACACTGAAGCTTTCTTT. This encodes CASWAGLNTEAFF.

The chain joins TRBV6-1 to TRBJ1-1; no clear D. Germline V lookup: CDR1 MNHNS, CDR2 SASEGT. This CDR3 spans 13 amino acids. V lost 1 base, J lost 2 bases, and 5 bases lay in between. CDR3 amino acids: CASSEVLNTEAFF. CDR3 coding DNA: TGTGCCAGCAGTGAAGTCCTCAACACTGAAGCTTTCTTT.

The rearrangement links TRBV5-4 to TRBJ1-2, with TRBD1 matching 8 bases. The CDR3 consists of 13 residues. CDR1 is SGHNT and CDR2 is YYREEE in the germline V gene (reference sequence). J was trimmed by 5 bases and V by 3 bases; bases with no gene match: 3. Written as DNA, the CDR3 is TGTGCCAGCAGCTACCAGGGGGCTTATGGCTACACCTTC. Protein product: CASSYQGAYGYTF. The full variable domain, its missing parts supplied by reference TRBV5-4 and TRBJ1-2, is ETGVTQSPTHLIKTRGQQVTLRCSSQSGHNTVSWYQQALGQGPQFIFQYYREEENGRGNFPPRFSGLQFPNYSSELNVNALELDDSALYLCASSYQGAYGYTFGSGTRLTVV.

This chain links TRBV19 with TRBJ1-4; D remains unclear. From germline, CDR1 is LNHDA and CDR2 SQIVND (reference sequence). V lost 7 bases, J lost 0 bases, and 9 bases lay in between. There are 14 residues in the CDR3. The chain's CDR3 is CASTLLATNEKLFF. The CDR3, as DNA: TGTGCCAGTACCCTACTCGCAACTAATGAAAAACTGTTTTTT.

J is TRBJ1-6 and V is TRBV4-1, with 8 positions matching TRBD1. The ends lost 1 base at V and 7 bases at J; junction bases unmatched: 12. The CDR3 has 18 residues. Germline V lookup: CDR1 MGHRA, CDR2 YSYEKL. CDR3 DNA: TGCGCCAGCAGCCAAGGGACGTTAGGGACAGGCACCAATTCACCCCTCCACTTT. This translates into CASSQGTLGTGTNSPLHF.

The chain has TRBV7-9 and TRBJ2-1; no definite D call. The V end was cut by 5 bases, the J end by 4 bases, with 18 bases between. The CDR3 totals 16 residues. Germline CDR1 is SEHNR and CDR2 is FQNEAQ (reference sequence). CDR3 nucleotides: TGTGCCAGCAGCCCTAGTGATGCGCAATGGTACAATGAGCAGTTCTTC. Protein: CASSPSDAQWYNEQFF.

This chain joins TRBV13 and TRBJ2-5; TRBD1 agrees at 7 bases. Germline values: CDR1 PRHDT, CDR2 FYEKMQ (reference sequence). The CDR3 has 13 amino acids. V dropped 7 bases and J dropped 4; count of bases not matched to a gene: 6. In DNA, the CDR3 is TGTGCCAGCAAAGACAGGGTAGGAGAGACCCAGTACTTC. Its translation is CASKDRVGETQYF.

The chain carries TRBV7-2 and TRBJ2-3; 9 nucleotides align to TRBD2. The germline CDR1 and CDR2 sequences are SGHTA and FQGNSA. The trim removed 0 bases at V and 4 bases at J, leaving 2 bases unmatched. The CDR3 is 15 amino acids. CDR3 protein: CASSLASGSADTQYF. In nucleotides, the CDR3 is TGTGCCAGCAGCTTAGCTAGCGGGAGCGCAGATACGCAGTATTTT.

The J gene is TRBJ2-1, the V gene TRBV3-1 (or the pseudogene TRBV3-2); 10 bases match TRBD1. V dropped 3 bases and J dropped 7; count of bases not matched to a gene: 9. Germline CDR1 LGHDT, CDR2 YNNKEL (reference sequence). This CDR3 has 16 residues. CDR3 sequence reads: CASSHAWGQGRNEQFF. As DNA, the CDR3 is TGTGCCAGCAGCCATGCCTGGGGACAGGGGCGAAATGAGCAGTTCTTC.

This chain joins TRBV18 and TRBJ2-1, with 9 nucleotides matching TRBD2. The junction had 13 bases not matched to a gene; V was cut back by 4 bases and J by 9 bases. The CDR3 loop spans 16 amino acids. The germline V gene has CDR1 KGHSH and CDR2 LQKENI. CDR3 loop: CASSRGDAGGLIEQFF. CDR3 DNA: TGTGCCAGCTCACGTGGGGATGCGGGAGGGCTCATTGAGCAGTTCTTC.